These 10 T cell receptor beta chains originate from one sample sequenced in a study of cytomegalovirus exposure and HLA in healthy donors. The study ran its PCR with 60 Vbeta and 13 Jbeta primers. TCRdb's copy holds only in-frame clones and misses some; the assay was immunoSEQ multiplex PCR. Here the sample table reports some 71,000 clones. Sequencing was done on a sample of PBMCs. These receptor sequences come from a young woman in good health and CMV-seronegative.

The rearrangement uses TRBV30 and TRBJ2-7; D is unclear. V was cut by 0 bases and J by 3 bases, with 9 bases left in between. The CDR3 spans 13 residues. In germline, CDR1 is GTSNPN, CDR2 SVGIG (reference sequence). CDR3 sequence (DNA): TGTGCCTGGAGTGTACTAATCAGCTACGAGCAGTACTTC. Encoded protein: CAWSVLISYEQYF.

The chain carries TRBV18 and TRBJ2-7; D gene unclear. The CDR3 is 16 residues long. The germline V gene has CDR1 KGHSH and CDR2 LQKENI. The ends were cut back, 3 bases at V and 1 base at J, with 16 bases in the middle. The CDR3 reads CASSPASPIQSYEQYF. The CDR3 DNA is TGTGCCAGCTCACCTGCTTCCCCGATACAATCCTACGAGCAGTACTTC.

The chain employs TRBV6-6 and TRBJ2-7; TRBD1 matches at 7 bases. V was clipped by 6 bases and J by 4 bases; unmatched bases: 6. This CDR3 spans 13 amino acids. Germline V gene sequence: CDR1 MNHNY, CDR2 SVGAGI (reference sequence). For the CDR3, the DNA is TGTGCCAGCAGCCGACAGGGCCCTTACGAGCAGTACTTC. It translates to CASSRQGPYEQYF.

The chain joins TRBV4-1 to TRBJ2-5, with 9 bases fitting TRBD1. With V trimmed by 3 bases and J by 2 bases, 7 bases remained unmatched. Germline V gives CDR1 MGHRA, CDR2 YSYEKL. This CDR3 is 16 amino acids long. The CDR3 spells CASSHSPGQGQETQYF. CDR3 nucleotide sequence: TGCGCCAGCAGCCATTCCCCGGGACAGGGACAAGAGACCCAGTACTTC.

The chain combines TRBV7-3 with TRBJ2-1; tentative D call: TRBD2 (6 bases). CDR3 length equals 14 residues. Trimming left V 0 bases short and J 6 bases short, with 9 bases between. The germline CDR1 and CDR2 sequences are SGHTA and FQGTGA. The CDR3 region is CASSLTFGSNEQFF. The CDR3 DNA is TGTGCCAGCAGCTTAACGTTCGGGAGCAATGAGCAGTTCTTC.

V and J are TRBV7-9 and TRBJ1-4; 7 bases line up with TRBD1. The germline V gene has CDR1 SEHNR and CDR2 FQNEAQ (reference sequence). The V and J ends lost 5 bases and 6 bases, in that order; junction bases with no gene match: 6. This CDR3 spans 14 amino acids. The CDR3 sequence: CASSPNTGDEKLFF. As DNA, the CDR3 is TGTGCCAGCAGCCCCAATACAGGGGATGAAAAACTGTTTTTT. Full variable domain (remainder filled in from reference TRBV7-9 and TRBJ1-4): DTGVSQNPRHKITKRGQNVTFRCDPISEHNRLYWYRQTLGQGPEFLTYFQNEAQLEKSRLLSDRFSAERPKGSFSTLEIQRTEQGDSAMYLCASSPNTGDEKLFFGSGTQLSVL.

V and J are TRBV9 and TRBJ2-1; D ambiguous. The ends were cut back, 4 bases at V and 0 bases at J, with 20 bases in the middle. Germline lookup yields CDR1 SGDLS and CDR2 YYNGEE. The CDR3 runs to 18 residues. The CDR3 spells CASSTTESRHFSYNEQFF. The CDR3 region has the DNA TGTGCCAGCAGCACCACTGAAAGTCGACATTTCTCCTACAATGAGCAGTTCTTC.

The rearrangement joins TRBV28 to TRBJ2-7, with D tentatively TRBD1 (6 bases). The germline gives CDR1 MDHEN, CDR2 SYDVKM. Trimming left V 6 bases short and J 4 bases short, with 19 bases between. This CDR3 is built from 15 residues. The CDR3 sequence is CASSLPTQGAYEQYF. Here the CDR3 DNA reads TGTGCCAGCAGCCTCCCCACACAGGGCGCATACGAGCAGTACTTC.

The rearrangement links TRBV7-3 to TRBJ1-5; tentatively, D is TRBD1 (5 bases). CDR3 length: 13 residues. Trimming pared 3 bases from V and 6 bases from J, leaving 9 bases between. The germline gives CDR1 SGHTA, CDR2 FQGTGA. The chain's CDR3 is CASSLERGQPQHF. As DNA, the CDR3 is TGTGCCAGCAGCTTGGAAAGGGGTCAGCCCCAGCATTTT.

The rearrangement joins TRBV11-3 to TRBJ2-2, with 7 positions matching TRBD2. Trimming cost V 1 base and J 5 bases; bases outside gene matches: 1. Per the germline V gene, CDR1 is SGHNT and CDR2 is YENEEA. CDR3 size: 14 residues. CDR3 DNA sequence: TGTGCCAGCAGCTTAGGAGCGGGGACCGGGGAGCTGTTTTTT. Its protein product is CASSLGAGTGELFF.